This T cell receptor beta chain was retrieved from a study of cytomegalovirus exposure and HLA in healthy donors. Study-wide points: Sequencing probably produced one cluster of sequence variants that were highly shared. It has been reported that TCR beta sequences accurately predicted the HLA-A and HLA-B alleles of most subjects.

This clone was found a few times. Antigen unknown. The PCR was carried out with 60 Vbeta primers and 13 Jbeta primers. TCRdb's copy holds only in-frame clones and misses some; the assay was immunoSEQ multiplex PCR. The table includes 200,000 to 250,000 clones, 60% to 80% detected once. CDR1 SNHLY and CDR2 FYNNEI come from the germline V gene. CDR3 length: 15 amino acids. V dropped 4 bases and J dropped 1 base, with 10 bases sitting between them. Sequences were obtained from PBMCs. The genes are TRBV2 and TRBJ2-2; a weak D match, TRBD1 (6 bases). This TCR derives from a woman in her 30s in good health and CMV-seronegative. DNA for the CDR3: TGTGCCAGCAGTGCCCAGGGGAGGAACACCGGGGAGCTGTTTTTT. Encoded protein: CASSAQGRNTGELFF.